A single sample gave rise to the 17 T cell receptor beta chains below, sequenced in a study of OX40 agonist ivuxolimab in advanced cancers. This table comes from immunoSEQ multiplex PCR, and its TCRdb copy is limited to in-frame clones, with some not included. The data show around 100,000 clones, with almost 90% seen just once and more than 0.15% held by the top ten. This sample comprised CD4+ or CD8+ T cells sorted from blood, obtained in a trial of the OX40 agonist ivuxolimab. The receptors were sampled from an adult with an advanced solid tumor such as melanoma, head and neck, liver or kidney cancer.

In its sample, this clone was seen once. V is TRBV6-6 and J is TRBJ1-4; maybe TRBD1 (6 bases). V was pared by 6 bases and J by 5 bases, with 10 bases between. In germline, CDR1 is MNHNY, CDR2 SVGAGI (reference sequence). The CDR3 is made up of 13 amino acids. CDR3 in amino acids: CASSPGQNEKLFF. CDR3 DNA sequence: TGTGCCAGCAGCCCCGGACAGAATGAAAAACTGTTTTTT.

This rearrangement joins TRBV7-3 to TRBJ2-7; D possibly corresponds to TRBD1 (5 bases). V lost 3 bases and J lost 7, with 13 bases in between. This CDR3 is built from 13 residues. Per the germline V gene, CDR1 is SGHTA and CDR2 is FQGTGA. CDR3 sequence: CASSFRVAGEQYF. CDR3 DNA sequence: TGTGCCAGCAGCTTCAGGGTGGCAGGGGAGCAGTACTTC.

DNA of the CDR3: TGTGCCAGTAGTATCGGATCCGGGGAGCTGTTTTTT. This encodes CASSIGSGELFF. The chain joins TRBV19 to TRBJ2-2; D gene uncertain. V dropped 3 bases and J dropped 6 bases, with 5 bases sitting between them. From germline, CDR1 is LNHDA and CDR2 SQIVND (reference sequence). The CDR3 contains 12 residues. The variable domain in full, with the rest retrieved from reference TRBV19 and TRBJ2-2, is DGGITQSPKYLFRKEGQNVTLSCEQNLNHDAMYWYRQDPGQGLRLIYYSQIVNDFQKGDIAEGYSVSREKKESFPLTVTSAQKNPTAFYLCASSIGSGELFFGEGSRLTVL.

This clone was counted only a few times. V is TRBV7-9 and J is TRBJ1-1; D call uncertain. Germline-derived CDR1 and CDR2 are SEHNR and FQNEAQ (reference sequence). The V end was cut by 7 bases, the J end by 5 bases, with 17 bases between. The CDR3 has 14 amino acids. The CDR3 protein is CASIAEGLGTEAFF. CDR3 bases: TGTGCCAGCATCGCCGAGGGTTTAGGGACTGAAGCTTTCTTT. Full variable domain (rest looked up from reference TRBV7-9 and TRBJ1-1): DTGVSQNPRHKITKRGQNVTFRCDPISEHNRLYWYRQTLGQGPEFLTYFQNEAQLEKSRLLSDRFSAERPKGSFSTLEIQRTEQGDSAMYLCASIAEGLGTEAFFGQGTRLTVV.

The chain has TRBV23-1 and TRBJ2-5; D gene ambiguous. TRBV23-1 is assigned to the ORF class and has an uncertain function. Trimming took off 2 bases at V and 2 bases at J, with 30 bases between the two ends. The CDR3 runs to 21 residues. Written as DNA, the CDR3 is TGCGCCAGCAGTCAACTTGTTCCCCACCGGACCACCTCTGTTAAGCAAGAGACCCAGTACTTC. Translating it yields CASSQLVPHRTTSVKQETQYF.

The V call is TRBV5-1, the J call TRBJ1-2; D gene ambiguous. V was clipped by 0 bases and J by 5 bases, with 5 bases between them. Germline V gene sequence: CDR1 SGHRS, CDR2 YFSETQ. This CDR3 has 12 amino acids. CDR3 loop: CASSLAGYGYTF. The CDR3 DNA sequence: TGCGCCAGCAGCTTGGCGGGGTATGGCTACACCTTC.

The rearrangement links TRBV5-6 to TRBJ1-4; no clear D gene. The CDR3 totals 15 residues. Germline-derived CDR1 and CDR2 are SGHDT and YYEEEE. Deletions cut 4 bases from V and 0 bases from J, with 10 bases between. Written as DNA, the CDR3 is TGTGCCAGCAGCCGAGGCGGTCCAACTAATGAAAAACTGTTTTTT. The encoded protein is CASSRGGPTNEKLFF.

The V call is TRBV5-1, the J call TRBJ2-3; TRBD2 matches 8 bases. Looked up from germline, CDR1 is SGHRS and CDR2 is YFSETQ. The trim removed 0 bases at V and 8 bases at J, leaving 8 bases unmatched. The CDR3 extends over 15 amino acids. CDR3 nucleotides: TGCGCCAGCAGCTTGGGGGGTAGCGGGATAGGTACGCAGTATTTT. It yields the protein CASSLGGSGIGTQYF.

CDR3 sequence: CASSVAVQETQYF. CDR3 sequence (DNA): TGTGCCAGTAGTGTAGCAGTCCAAGAGACCCAGTACTTC. The V and J genes are TRBV19 and TRBJ2-5; D remains ambiguous. Germline CDR1 is LNHDA and CDR2 is SQIVND (reference sequence). V was pared by 5 bases and J by 1 base, with 8 bases between. There are 13 residues in the CDR3.

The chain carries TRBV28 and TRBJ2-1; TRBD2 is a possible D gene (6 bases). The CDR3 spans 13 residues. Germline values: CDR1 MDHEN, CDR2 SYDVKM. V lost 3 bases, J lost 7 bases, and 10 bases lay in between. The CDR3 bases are TGTGCCAGCAGTTTGGGGAGGCGGAATGAGCAGTTCTTC. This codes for CASSLGRRNEQFF.

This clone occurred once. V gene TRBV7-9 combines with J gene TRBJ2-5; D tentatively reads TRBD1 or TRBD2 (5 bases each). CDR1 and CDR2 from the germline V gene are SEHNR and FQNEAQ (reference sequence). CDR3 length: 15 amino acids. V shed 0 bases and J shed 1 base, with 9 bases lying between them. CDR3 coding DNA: TGTGCCAGCAGCTTAGCCGGGGCCAGCCAAGAGACCCAGTACTTC. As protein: CASSLAGASQETQYF.

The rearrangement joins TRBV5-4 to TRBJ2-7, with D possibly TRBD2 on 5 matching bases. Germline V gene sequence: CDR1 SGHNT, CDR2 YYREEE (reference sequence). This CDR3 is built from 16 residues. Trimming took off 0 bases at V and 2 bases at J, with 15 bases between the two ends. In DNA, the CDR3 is TGTGCCAGCAGCTTGGTTTTGGGGTCCGGGGCCTACGAGCAGTACTTC. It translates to CASSLVLGSGAYEQYF.

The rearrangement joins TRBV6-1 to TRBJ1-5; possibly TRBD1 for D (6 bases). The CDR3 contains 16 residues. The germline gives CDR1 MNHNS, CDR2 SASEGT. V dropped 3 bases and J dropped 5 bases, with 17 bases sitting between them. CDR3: CASSDRLGGIHQPQHF. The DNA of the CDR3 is TGTGCCAGCAGTGATCGGCTAGGGGGGATTCATCAGCCCCAGCATTTT.

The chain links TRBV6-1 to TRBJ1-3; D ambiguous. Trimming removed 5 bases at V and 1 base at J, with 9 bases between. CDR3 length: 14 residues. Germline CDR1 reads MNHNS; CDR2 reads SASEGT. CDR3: CASSLAGSGNTIYF. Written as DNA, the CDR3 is TGTGCCAGCAGTTTGGCAGGATCTGGAAACACCATATATTTT.

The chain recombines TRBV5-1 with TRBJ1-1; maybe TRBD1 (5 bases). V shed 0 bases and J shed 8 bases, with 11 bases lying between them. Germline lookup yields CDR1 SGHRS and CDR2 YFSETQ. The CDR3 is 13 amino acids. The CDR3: CASSLVGDREAFF. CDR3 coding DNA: TGCGCCAGCAGCTTGGTGGGGGACCGCGAAGCTTTCTTT.

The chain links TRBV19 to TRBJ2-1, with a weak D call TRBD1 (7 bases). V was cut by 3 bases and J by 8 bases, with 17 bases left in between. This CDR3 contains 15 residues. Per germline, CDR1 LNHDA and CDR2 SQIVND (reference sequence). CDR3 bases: TGTGCCAGTAGTATCCTGCAGGGGGGTTACGATGAGCAGTTCTTC. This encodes CASSILQGGYDEQFF. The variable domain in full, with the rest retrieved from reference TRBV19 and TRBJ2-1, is DGGITQSPKYLFRKEGQNVTLSCEQNLNHDAMYWYRQDPGQGLRLIYYSQIVNDFQKGDIAEGYSVSREKKESFPLTVTSAQKNPTAFYLCASSILQGGYDEQFFGPGTRLTVL.

CDR3 protein: CASSFGDSFSYNEQFF. The CDR3 nucleotides are TGTGCCAGCAGTTTCGGGGATAGCTTCTCCTACAATGAGCAGTTCTTC. The chain couples TRBV27 to TRBJ2-1; D may be TRBD2 (5 bases). Between the trimmed V and J ends, which lost 3 bases and 0 bases, there was a span of 12 bases. The germline V gene has CDR1 MNHEY and CDR2 SMNVEV (reference sequence). The CDR3 consists of 16 residues.